The 21 T cell receptor beta chains presented below share a single source sample, sequenced in a study of PD-1 and CTLA-4 blockade in melanoma. Sequenced by immunoSEQ multiplex PCR; TCRdb stores in-frame clones only, minus some. The sample has approximately 17,000 clones, more than 65% seen once; the top ten hold about 16%. Sequences were derived from CD8+ T cells from peripheral blood, sampled before anti-PD-1 treatment. Receptor source: a human donor with melanoma.

The chain couples TRBV5-1 to TRBJ2-7, with TRBD2 as a possible D gene (5 bases). The CDR3 length is 15 residues. V was trimmed by 4 bases and J by 2 bases, leaving 16 bases between them. Germline V gene lookup returns CDR1 SGHRS and CDR2 YFSETQ. The CDR3 DNA follows: TGCGCCAGCAGCGAGGGCCCTCGGGGAGCCTACGAGCAGTACTTC. Translation gives CASSEGPRGAYEQYF.

J is TRBJ2-3 and V is TRBV27, with 13 positions matching TRBD2. This CDR3 region has 16 residues. The J segment lost 5 bases and the V segment lost 7 bases, leaving 9 bases of the junction unmatched. The germline gives CDR1 MNHEY, CDR2 SMNVEV (reference sequence). CDR3 in amino acids: CASTFRTSGSGDTQYF. In nucleotides, the CDR3 is TGTGCCAGCACATTTCGGACTAGCGGGAGTGGAGATACGCAGTATTTT.

The rearrangement links TRBV19 to TRBJ2-2, with D perhaps TRBD1 or TRBD2 (5 bases each). Germline loops: CDR1 LNHDA, CDR2 SQIVND (reference sequence). Trimming cost V 4 bases and J 2 bases, with 11 bases left between them. CDR3 size: 15 residues. CDR3 DNA: TGTGCCAGTAGTAGCAGGGAGATCAACACCGGGGAGCTGTTTTTT. It specifies CASSSREINTGELFF.

The genes are TRBV29-1 and TRBJ2-5, with a weak D call TRBD2 (6 bases). Per germline, CDR1 SQVTM and CDR2 ANQGSEA. Trimming removed 4 bases at V and 5 bases at J, with 17 bases between. This CDR3 contains 14 residues. CDR3 residues: CSVVPNGGDETQYF. In DNA form, the CDR3 reads TGCAGCGTTGTACCGAACGGCGGGGATGAGACCCAGTACTTC.

This clone occurred once. The chain couples TRBV19 to TRBJ2-7; 9 nucleotides match TRBD2. After removal of 11 bases from V and 5 bases from J, the junction contained 4 bases not matched to a gene. The CDR3 extends over 11 amino acids. Germline V gene sequence: CDR1 LNHDA, CDR2 SQIVND (reference sequence). In nucleotides, the CDR3 is TGTGCCGCGGGGGGGGGCAACGAGCAGTACTTC. Encoded protein: CAAGGGNEQYF.

The gene calls are TRBV24-1 and TRBJ1-5; 9 bases match TRBD1. The CDR3 consists of 14 residues. The trim removed 3 bases at V and 5 bases at J, leaving 1 base unmatched. The germline V gene has CDR1 KGHDR and CDR2 SFDVKD. The CDR3 reads CATSDGTGYQPQHF. CDR3 nucleotide sequence: TGTGCCACCAGTGATGGGACAGGGTATCAGCCCCAGCATTTT.

The chain couples TRBV27 to TRBJ2-1; 7 bases fit TRBD1. Germline-derived CDR1 and CDR2 are MNHEY and SMNVEV (reference sequence). The CDR3 is made up of 13 amino acids. Trimming took 2 bases from V and 7 from J; bases not matched to a gene: 2. The CDR3 loop reads CASSLSRGNEQFF. CDR3 DNA: TGTGCCAGCAGTTTAAGCAGGGGGAATGAGCAGTTCTTC.

The V gene is TRBV4-1, the J gene TRBJ2-7, with 8 bases matching TRBD1. CDR1 and CDR2 (germline): MGHRA, YSYEKL. V lost 1 base to trimming and J lost 4 bases; unmatched junction nucleotides: 6. This CDR3 spans 15 amino acids. The DNA for the CDR3 is TGCGCCAGCAGCCAAGTCCCCCAGGGGGCTTACGAGCAGTACTTC. Encoded protein: CASSQVPQGAYEQYF.

The rearrangement links TRBV29-1 to TRBJ2-7; TRBD1 might be the D (7 bases). CDR1 and CDR2 (germline): SQVTM, ANQGSEA. The V and J ends lost 3 bases and 4 bases respectively, with 19 bases between them. The CDR3 sequence is 15 residues long. The CDR3 reads CSVEVRGEDQYEQYF. In nucleotides, the CDR3 is TGCAGCGTTGAGGTCAGGGGGGAGGATCAGTACGAGCAGTACTTC.

This clone was seen a handful of times. The chain joins TRBV7-9 to TRBJ2-7; TRBD1 matches 7 bases. The germline V gene encodes CDR1 SEHNR and CDR2 FQNEAQ (reference sequence). V dropped 5 bases and J dropped 0; count of bases not matched to a gene: 7. CDR3 length: 15 residues. The CDR3 DNA reads TGTGCCAGCAGCAGTAGGGACAGTAGCTCCTACGAGCAGTACTTC. Its protein is CASSSRDSSSYEQYF.

The chain uses TRBV19 and TRBJ1-2; D may be TRBD1 (6 bases). CDR3 length: 15 amino acids. V was pared by 0 bases and J by 3 bases, with 11 bases between. The germline CDR1 and CDR2 sequences are LNHDA and SQIVND (reference sequence). The chain's CDR3 is CASSIEPGQHYGYTF. CDR3 in DNA: TGTGCCAGTAGTATAGAACCCGGACAGCACTATGGCTACACCTTC.

J is TRBJ2-5 and V is TRBV10-2; D gene ambiguous. This CDR3 is 19 amino acids long. The germline V and J ends were trimmed by 2 bases and 4 bases, with 26 bases remaining between them. CDR1 and CDR2 from the germline V gene are WSHSY and SAAADI. DNA of the CDR3: TGCGCCAGCAGTGAGGAGGTGTCTAGTGCGGCTTTGGGCCGAGAGACCCAGTACTTC. This sequence encodes CASSEEVSSAALGRETQYF.

J is TRBJ2-7 and V is TRBV5-1, with a tentative D call TRBD1 (6 bases). V was cut by 5 bases and J by 0 bases, with 15 bases left in between. The CDR3 covers 15 residues. Germline V gene lookup returns CDR1 SGHRS and CDR2 YFSETQ. The DNA for the CDR3 is TGCGCCAGCAGACCACACAGGGCACCCTCCTACGAGCAGTACTTC. Translating gives CASRPHRAPSYEQYF.

V is TRBV2 and J is TRBJ2-1; perhaps TRBD2 as D (7 bases). The CDR3 extends over 13 amino acids. The germline V gene encodes CDR1 SNHLY and CDR2 FYNNEI. V was shortened by 8 bases and J by 4 bases, with 12 bases between the two germline ends. The CDR3 loop is CASPGRGYNEQFF. CDR3 DNA: TGTGCCAGCCCAGGGAGGGGGTACAATGAGCAGTTCTTC.

The chain uses TRBV30 and TRBJ1-4, with D maybe TRBD1 (5 bases). The CDR3 sequence is 15 residues long. V was cut by 3 bases and J by 1 base, with 12 bases left in between. Germline CDR1 is GTSNPN and CDR2 is SVGIG (reference sequence). The DNA of the CDR3 is TGTGCCTGGAGGTTCGGACAACTAACTAATGAAAAACTGTTTTTT. Translation gives CAWRFGQLTNEKLFF. Looking up the rest from reference TRBV30 and TRBJ1-4 gives the full variable domain: SQTIHQWPATLVQPVGSPLSLECTVEGTSNPNLYWYRQAAGRGLQLLFYSVGIGQISSEVPQNLSASRPQDRQFILSSKKLLLSDSGFYLCAWRFGQLTNEKLFFGSGTQLSVL.

This clone is a singleton in its sample. This rearrangement joins TRBV12-5 to TRBJ1-3; no clear D. V lost 1 base and J lost 4, with 11 bases in between. The CDR3 covers 15 residues. Germline CDR1 is LGHNT and CDR2 is FRNRAP. Here the CDR3 DNA reads TGTGCTAGTGGTTTGGCGTCCATGGGGGGAAACACCATATATTTT. It translates to CASGLASMGGNTIYF.

The gene calls are TRBV5-4 and TRBJ2-7; D gene ambiguous. This CDR3 region has 11 residues. CDR1 and CDR2 from the germline V gene are SGHNT and YYREEE (reference sequence). Trimming stripped 0 bases from V and 6 bases from J, with 4 bases between. This chain's CDR3 is CASSLALEQYF. The CDR3 DNA sequence: TGTGCCAGCAGCTTGGCCCTCGAGCAGTACTTC.

This clone is judged medium-sized (0.01 to 0.1%). The chain carries TRBV2 and TRBJ1-1; D unresolved. The CDR3 runs 12 residues. The germline gives CDR1 SNHLY, CDR2 FYNNEI. V lost 6 bases and J lost 1, with 6 bases in between. The CDR3 DNA is TGTGCCAGCAGGGTAGGGAACACTGAAGCTTTCTTT. It specifies CASRVGNTEAFF.

The V call is TRBV19, the J call TRBJ1-2, with D possibly matching TRBD1 (6 bases). With 5 bases removed from V and 0 bases from J, the gap between germline ends came to 13 bases. The CDR3 contains 15 residues. Per germline, CDR1 LNHDA and CDR2 SQIVND (reference sequence). The CDR3 spells CASSPTGTPNYGYTF. Written as DNA, the CDR3 is TGTGCCAGTAGTCCCACAGGGACCCCTAACTATGGCTACACCTTC.

This clone was counted a few times. The J gene is TRBJ1-6, the V gene TRBV27; D gene uncertain. This CDR3 has 17 residues. The V gene lost 2 bases and the J gene lost 6 bases, with 17 bases spanning the gap. Looked up from germline, CDR1 is MNHEY and CDR2 is SMNVEV (reference sequence). Here the CDR3 reads CASSLVAPTTGNSPLHF. Here the CDR3 DNA reads TGTGCCAGCAGTTTAGTTGCCCCTACTACGGGTAATTCACCCCTCCACTTT.

The rearrangement uses TRBV28 and TRBJ2-7; TRBD2 matches 12 bases. The germline V gene has CDR1 MDHEN and CDR2 SYDVKM. CDR3 length: 15 residues. The V segment lost 2 bases and the J segment 4 bases; nucleotides outside the gene matches: 3. The CDR3 DNA reads as TGTGCCAGCAGTTTACCTAGCGGGAGGGAGTACGAGCAGTACTTC. This gives the protein CASSLPSGREYEQYF. Drawing the rest from reference TRBV28 and TRBJ2-7, the complete variable domain is DVKVTQSSRYLVKRTGEKVFLECVQDMDHENMFWYRQDPGLGLRLIYFSYDVKMKEKGDIPEGYSVSREKKERFSLILESASTNQTSMYLCASSLPSGREYEQYFGPGTRLTVT.